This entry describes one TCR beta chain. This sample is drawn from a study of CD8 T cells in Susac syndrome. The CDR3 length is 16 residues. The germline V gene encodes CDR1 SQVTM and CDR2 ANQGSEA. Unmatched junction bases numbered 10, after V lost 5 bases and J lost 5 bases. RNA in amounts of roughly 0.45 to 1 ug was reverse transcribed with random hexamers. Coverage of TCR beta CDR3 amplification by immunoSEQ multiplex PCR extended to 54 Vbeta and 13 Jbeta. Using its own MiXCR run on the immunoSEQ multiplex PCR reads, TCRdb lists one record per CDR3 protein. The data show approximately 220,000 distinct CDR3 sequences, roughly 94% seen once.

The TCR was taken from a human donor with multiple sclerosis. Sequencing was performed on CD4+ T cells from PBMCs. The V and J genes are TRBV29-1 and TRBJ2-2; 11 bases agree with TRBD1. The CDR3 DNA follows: TGCAGCGTTTCTCCGGGACAGGGGGTACAGACCGGGGAGCTGTTTTTT. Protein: CSVSPGQGVQTGELFF.